The clone carrying this T cell receptor beta chain was observed a few times. Its antigen is as yet unknown. The data originate from a study of beta chain features in type 1 diabetes. Whole-study results and caveats: Reduced insertions and increased deletions marked VDJ junctions in type 1 diabetes patients. Type 1 diabetes patients showed a moderate but significant shortening of TCRB CDR3s in all four CD4+ subsets.

CDR3 length: 14 residues. Germline CDR1 reads SNHLY; CDR2 reads FYNNEI. V lost 7 bases, J lost 5 bases, and 15 bases lay in between. Every isolated RNA sample was fully reverse transcribed, so sequencing captured expressed TCRB transcripts. Produced via immunoSEQ multiplex PCR; TCRdb's table is partial and in-frame only. The data show 400,000 to 600,000 clones, roughly 30% seen once. The sample comprised naive CD4+ T cells from blood. This TCR was sampled from a man between 18 and 29 years old in good health. The rearrangement joins TRBV2 to TRBJ1-5, with D uncertain. The CDR3 DNA reads as TGTGCCAGCACCTCGGACGGCTTTTATCAGCCCCAGCATTTT. Translated, it gives CASTSDGFYQPQHF.